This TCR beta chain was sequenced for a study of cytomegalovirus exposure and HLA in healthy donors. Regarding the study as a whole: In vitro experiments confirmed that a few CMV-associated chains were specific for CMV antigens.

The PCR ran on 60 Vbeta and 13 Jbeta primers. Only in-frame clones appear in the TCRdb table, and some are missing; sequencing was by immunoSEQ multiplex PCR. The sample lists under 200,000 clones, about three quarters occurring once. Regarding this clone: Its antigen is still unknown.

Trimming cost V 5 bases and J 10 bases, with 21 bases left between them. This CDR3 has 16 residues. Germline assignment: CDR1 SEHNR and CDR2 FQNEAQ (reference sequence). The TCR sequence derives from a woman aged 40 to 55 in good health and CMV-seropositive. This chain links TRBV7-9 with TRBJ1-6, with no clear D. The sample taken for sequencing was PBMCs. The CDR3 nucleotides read TGTGCCAGCAGCCCCCGCAGGATCGATGAGGGATCACCCCTCCACTTT. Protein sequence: CASSPRRIDEGSPLHF.